Shown below are 32 T cell receptor beta chains from a single sample sequenced in a study of T cell clones after liver transplantation. The table came from immunoSEQ multiplex PCR; TCRdb's copy has only in-frame clones and leaves some out. The sample includes approximately 71,000 clones, around 92% of them seen just once. This specimen was CD4+ T cells from blood, taken less than 26 months after liver transplant. The origin of the receptors is a human patient who received a liver transplant. A subset of T cells may come from the graft donor.

The J gene is TRBJ2-4, the V gene TRBV14, with 15 nucleotides matching TRBD2. In germline, CDR1 is SGHDN, CDR2 FVKESK. CDR3 length: 20 amino acids. J gave up 0 bases and V 0 bases, and 6 bases lay outside the gene matches. The CDR3 bases are TGTGCCAGCAGCCAAGAGAGGGGGACTAGCGGGAGGATAGCCAAAAACATTCAGTACTTC. Protein: CASSQERGTSGRIAKNIQYF.

The V and J genes are TRBV10-3 and TRBJ1-1; no clear D. With 0 bases removed from V and 1 base from J, the gap between germline ends came to 9 bases. The CDR3 spans 15 residues. The germline V gene has CDR1 ENHRY and CDR2 SYGVKD. This chain's CDR3 is CAISESGGRNTEAFF. The CDR3, as DNA: TGTGCCATCAGTGAGTCAGGAGGGAGGAACACTGAAGCTTTCTTT.

The genes are TRBV7-2 and TRBJ2-5; D assignment may be TRBD1 or TRBD2 (7 bases each). This CDR3 contains 18 residues. The V and J ends lost 4 bases and 1 base respectively, with 22 bases between them. Germline V gene lookup returns CDR1 SGHTA and CDR2 FQGNSA. CDR3 residues: CASSSQGAGGGSQETQYF. CDR3 coding DNA: TGTGCCAGCAGCTCCCAAGGGGCAGGGGGGGGCTCCCAAGAGACCCAGTACTTC.

This chain links TRBV5-5 with TRBJ1-2; D is uncertain. The CDR3 runs 10 residues. V lost 5 bases and J lost 5, with 4 bases in between. Germline CDR1 and CDR2: SGHKS and YYEKEE (reference sequence). The CDR3, as DNA: TGTGCCAGCAGGGGGTATGGCTACACCTTC. Amino acids: CASRGYGYTF.

This sequence joins TRBV18 and TRBJ1-1, with TRBD1 identical over 7 bases. CDR1 KGHSH and CDR2 LQKENI come from the germline V gene. The CDR3 has 16 amino acids. Trimming took 4 bases from V and 0 from J; bases not matched to a gene: 8. CDR3 DNA: TGTGCCAGCTCACACCTGGGACAGCCGATGAACACTGAAGCTTTCTTT. Translated, it gives CASSHLGQPMNTEAFF. The whole variable domain, filled in from reference TRBV18 and TRBJ1-1, reads NAGVMQNPRHLVRRRGQEARLRCSPMKGHSHVYWYRQLPEEGLKFMVYLQKENIIDESGMPKERFSAEFPKEGPSILRIQQVVRGDSAAYFCASSHLGQPMNTEAFFGQGTRLTVV.

The chain has TRBV6-5 and TRBJ2-7; no definite D call. V dropped 5 bases and J dropped 3 bases, with 11 bases sitting between them. Looked up from germline, CDR1 is MNHEY and CDR2 is SVGAGI. This CDR3 has 13 residues. CDR3 amino acids: CASSNGPGYEQYF. CDR3 bases: TGTGCCAGCAGTAACGGGCCTGGCTACGAGCAGTACTTC.

The chain joins TRBV18 to TRBJ1-2; no clear D. In germline, CDR1 is KGHSH, CDR2 LQKENI. The CDR3 has 17 residues. Trimming took 1 base from V and 3 from J, leaving 18 bases between them. CDR3 sequence: CASSPRDGLERYYGYTF. CDR3 in DNA: TGTGCCAGCTCACCACGGGATGGGTTAGAGAGATACTATGGCTACACCTTC.

The genes are TRBV9 and TRBJ2-1; weak D call: TRBD2 (6 bases). Germline assignment: CDR1 SGDLS and CDR2 YYNGEE. The ends were cut back, 0 bases at V and 0 bases at J, with 10 bases in the middle. This CDR3 is 16 amino acids long. CDR3 DNA: TGTGCCAGCAGCGTAGTAGACGGGGGCTCCTACAATGAGCAGTTCTTC. It codes for CASSVVDGGSYNEQFF. The complete variable domain, with remaining parts taken from reference TRBV9 and TRBJ2-1, reads DSGVTQTPKHLITATGQRVTLRCSPRSGDLSVYWYQQSLDQGLQFLIQYYNGEERAKGNILERFSAQQFPDLHSELNLSSLELGDSALYFCASSVVDGGSYNEQFFGPGTRLTVL.

This chain uses TRBV10-3 with TRBJ2-2; no clear D gene. V was shortened by 4 bases and J by 0 bases, with 6 bases between the two germline ends. CDR1 and CDR2 from the germline V gene are ENHRY and SYGVKD. There are 14 residues in the CDR3. CDR3 nucleotide sequence: TGTGCCATCAGTGCTTACACGAACACCGGGGAGCTGTTTTTT. Its translation is CAISAYTNTGELFF.

This rearrangement joins TRBV21-1 to TRBJ2-7. TRBV21-1 is a listed pseudogene. CDR3 length: 15 amino acids. For the CDR3, the DNA is TGTGCCAGCTGCCTATCTGGCGGACCAACCTACGAGCAGTACTTC. It is translated as CASCLSGGPTYEQYF.

The chain employs TRBV15 and TRBJ2-7; possibly TRBD2 for D (6 bases). The CDR3 sequence is 15 residues long. Germline V gene sequence: CDR1 LNHNV, CDR2 YYDKDF (reference sequence). V was pared by 3 bases and J by 7 bases, with 19 bases between. CDR3 region: CATSREAGGLREQYF. For the CDR3, the DNA is TGTGCCACCAGCAGGGAAGCGGGTGGGTTGAGGGAGCAGTACTTC.

The chain combines TRBV5-1 with TRBJ2-7, with 9 bases lining up with TRBD1. This CDR3 is built from 13 residues. The germline CDR1 and CDR2 sequences are SGHRS and YFSETQ. V shed 3 bases and J 4 bases; nucleotides not matched to a gene: 2. The CDR3 loop reads CASSWGTGYEQYF. DNA for the CDR3: TGCGCCAGCAGCTGGGGGACAGGGTACGAGCAGTACTTC. The complete variable domain, with remaining parts taken from reference TRBV5-1 and TRBJ2-7, reads KAGVTQTPRYLIKTRGQQVTLSCSPISGHRSVSWYQQTPGQGLQFLFEYFSETQRNKGNFPGRFSGRQFSNSRSEMNVSTLELGDSALYLCASSWGTGYEQYFGPGTRLTVT.

The chain employs TRBV5-1 and TRBJ2-1, with D tentatively TRBD2 (6 bases). This CDR3 has 16 residues. Germline V gene data show CDR1 as SGHRS and CDR2 as YFSETQ. The V end lost 4 bases, the J end lost 6 bases, and 20 bases lay between the germline ends. CDR3 DNA: TGCGCCAGCAGCAGGCTTCCGGGAAGCGGGTTCAATGAGCAGTTCTTC. Translated: CASSRLPGSGFNEQFF. The entire variable domain, with the rest obtained from reference TRBV5-1 and TRBJ2-1, is as follows: KAGVTQTPRYLIKTRGQQVTLSCSPISGHRSVSWYQQTPGQGLQFLFEYFSETQRNKGNFPGRFSGRQFSNSRSEMNVSTLELGDSALYLCASSRLPGSGFNEQFFGPGTRLTVL.

This chain joins TRBV19 and TRBJ2-3, with 7 bases that match TRBD2. The CDR3 loop spans 14 amino acids. CDR1 and CDR2 from the germline V gene are LNHDA and SQIVND (reference sequence). The junction had 8 bases not matched to a gene; V was cut back by 5 bases and J by 6 bases. The CDR3 DNA sequence: TGTGCCAGTAGTCAAGGACTAGTATCTGATACGCAGTATTTT. This codes for CASSQGLVSDTQYF. The variable domain in full, with the rest retrieved from reference TRBV19 and TRBJ2-3, is DGGITQSPKYLFRKEGQNVTLSCEQNLNHDAMYWYRQDPGQGLRLIYYSQIVNDFQKGDIAEGYSVSREKKESFPLTVTSAQKNPTAFYLCASSQGLVSDTQYFGPGTRLTVL.

The genes are TRBV28 and TRBJ1-5; D remains ambiguous. This CDR3 is built from 13 residues. Trimming removed 4 bases from V and 0 bases from J, with 4 bases in between. The germline CDR1 and CDR2 sequences are MDHEN and SYDVKM. CDR3 residues: CASSYYSNQPQHF. The CDR3 nucleotides are TGTGCCAGCAGTTACTATAGCAATCAGCCCCAGCATTTT.

This chain uses TRBV5-4 with TRBJ2-2; possibly TRBD2 for D (7 bases). This CDR3 has 15 residues. Germline lookup yields CDR1 SGHNT and CDR2 YYREEE (reference sequence). Trimming removed 3 bases from V and 2 bases from J, with 11 bases in between. The DNA for the CDR3 is TGTGCCAGCAGCTGGGGGGGCGGCAACACCGGGGAGCTGTTTTTT. Its protein product is CASSWGGGNTGELFF.

The CDR3 nucleotides are TGCGCCAGCAGCCGCACTAGTGACAATGAGCAGTTCTTC. As protein: CASSRTSDNEQFF. This sequence joins TRBV5-1 and TRBJ2-1, with a weak D call TRBD2 (5 bases). Germline V gene lookup returns CDR1 SGHRS and CDR2 YFSETQ. The CDR3 length is 13 residues. Trimming took off 4 bases at V and 5 bases at J, with 10 bases between the two ends.

V is TRBV6-5 and J is TRBJ2-5, with TRBD1 matching over 9 bases. Germline values: CDR1 MNHEY, CDR2 SVGAGI. J was trimmed by 5 bases and V by 0 bases; bases with no gene match: 7. There are 16 residues in the CDR3. The CDR3 spells CASSYSGDRAGETQYF. CDR3 coding DNA: TGTGCCAGCAGTTACTCGGGGGACAGGGCCGGGGAGACCCAGTACTTC.

The chain uses TRBV14 and TRBJ2-5; 8 nucleotides match TRBD2. This CDR3 has 15 amino acids. The trim removed 3 bases at V and 2 bases at J, leaving 5 bases unmatched. In germline, CDR1 is SGHDN, CDR2 FVKESK. The CDR3 region is CASSQDTSGQETQYF. The DNA of the CDR3 is TGTGCCAGCAGCCAGGACACTAGCGGACAAGAGACCCAGTACTTC.

CDR3 sequence: CASSVGPPKRGEDTQYF. The CDR3 nucleotides are TGCGCCAGCAGCGTTGGCCCCCCTAAGCGGGGGGAGGATACGCAGTATTTT. The V and J genes are TRBV5-1 and TRBJ2-3, with 9 bases lining up with TRBD2. The CDR3 loop spans 17 amino acids. In germline, CDR1 is SGHRS, CDR2 YFSETQ. J was trimmed by 6 bases and V by 4 bases; bases with no gene match: 15.

CDR3 sequence reads: CASSLPGHNYEQYF. CDR3 nucleotides: TGTGCCAGCAGCCTACCGGGACACAACTACGAGCAGTACTTC. The chain is built from TRBV9 and TRBJ2-7; D perhaps matches TRBD1 (6 bases). This CDR3 has 14 residues. The V end was cut by 4 bases, the J end by 3 bases, with 14 bases between. Germline CDR1 reads SGDLS; CDR2 reads YYNGEE.

This clone was recorded once. This chain uses TRBV28 with TRBJ1-2; the D is unclear. V was cut by 2 bases and J by 8 bases, with 15 bases left in between. This CDR3 is 14 amino acids long. Per germline, CDR1 MDHEN and CDR2 SYDVKM. CDR3 sequence (DNA): TGTGCCAGCAGTTTAGATCAGGCGGCGCAAGGCTACACCTTC. It encodes CASSLDQAAQGYTF.

The rearrangement links TRBV11-2 to TRBJ1-1, with 9 bases identical to TRBD1. The V segment lost 4 bases and the J segment 5 bases; nucleotides outside the gene matches: 8. The CDR3 has 15 amino acids. Germline V gene lookup returns CDR1 SGHAT and CDR2 FQNNGV. The CDR3 spells CASSSTADRGTEAFF. In DNA, the CDR3 is TGTGCCAGCAGCTCCACGGCGGACAGGGGTACTGAAGCTTTCTTT.

The gene calls are TRBV7-9 and TRBJ1-2; 9 bases fit TRBD1. The CDR3 sequence is 13 residues long. CDR1 and CDR2 from the germline V gene are SEHNR and FQNEAQ (reference sequence). The V segment lost 4 bases and the J segment 7 bases; nucleotides outside the gene matches: 4. The CDR3 sequence: CASSSDRGFGYTF. DNA of the CDR3: TGTGCCAGCAGCTCTGACAGGGGGTTTGGCTACACCTTC. Drawing the rest from reference TRBV7-9 and TRBJ1-2, the complete variable domain is DTGVSQNPRHKITKRGQNVTFRCDPISEHNRLYWYRQTLGQGPEFLTYFQNEAQLEKSRLLSDRFSAERPKGSFSTLEIQRTEQGDSAMYLCASSSDRGFGYTFGSGTRLTVV.

CDR3 in DNA: TGCGCCAGCAGCCAAACGGAGAGGGGGCCGAGCACTGAAGCTTTCTTT. Translated, it gives CASSQTERGPSTEAFF. V is TRBV4-3 and J is TRBJ1-1, with TRBD1 identical over 7 bases. V dropped 2 bases and J dropped 4; count of bases not matched to a gene: 10. The germline CDR1 and CDR2 sequences are LGHNA and YSLEER. The CDR3 is 16 residues long.

This clone appeared a few times. The chain couples TRBV5-6 to TRBJ1-3, with a tentative D call TRBD1 (6 bases). The CDR3 sequence is 13 residues long. Trimming shortened V by 3 bases and J by 5 bases, and 9 bases separated the two germline ends. Germline CDR1 and CDR2: SGHDT and YYEEEE. CDR3 sequence reads: CASSSGERNTIYF. Written as DNA, the CDR3 is TGTGCCAGCAGCTCAGGGGAGAGAAACACCATATATTTT.

This chain joins TRBV11-3 and TRBJ2-3; 7 positions match TRBD1. Germline assignment: CDR1 SGHNT and CDR2 YENEEA. CDR3 size: 15 residues. Trimming at V came to 5 bases and at J to 2 bases, leaving 7 bases not matched to a gene. CDR3 in amino acids: CASSPRDRFTDTQYF. As DNA, the CDR3 is TGTGCCAGCAGCCCTAGGGACAGATTCACAGATACGCAGTATTTT.

V gene TRBV5-4 combines with J gene TRBJ2-1, with TRBD2 identical over 14 bases. CDR3 size: 15 residues. Germline V gene lookup returns CDR1 SGHNT and CDR2 YYREEE (reference sequence). The J segment lost 9 bases and the V segment lost 3 bases, leaving 5 bases of the junction unmatched. CDR3 in amino acids: CASSSGLAGVLEQFF. The CDR3 DNA follows: TGTGCCAGCAGCTCGGGACTAGCGGGAGTTCTTGAGCAGTTCTTC.

The CDR3 sequence: CASSAPNTEAFF. In nucleotides, the CDR3 is TGTGCCAGCAGCGCCCCAAACACTGAAGCTTTCTTT. This chain links TRBV5-4 with TRBJ1-1; D not certain. CDR3 length: 12 residues. Germline loops: CDR1 SGHNT, CDR2 YYREEE (reference sequence). Trimming stripped 4 bases from V and 2 bases from J, with 6 bases between. The full variable domain, its missing parts supplied by reference TRBV5-4 and TRBJ1-1, is ETGVTQSPTHLIKTRGQQVTLRCSSQSGHNTVSWYQQALGQGPQFIFQYYREEENGRGNFPPRFSGLQFPNYSSELNVNALELDDSALYLCASSAPNTEAFFGQGTRLTVV.

The V call is TRBV6-5, the J call TRBJ2-3; 9 positions match TRBD1. The V segment lost 5 bases and the J segment 4 bases; nucleotides outside the gene matches: 7. The CDR3 is 15 amino acids. Germline CDR1 is MNHEY and CDR2 is SVGAGI. CDR3 nucleotides: TGTGCCAGCAGTCCTCAGAGGGACAGGGCAGATACGCAGTATTTT. Residues: CASSPQRDRADTQYF.

As for this clone: A junction end diverges from the germline sequence, so it may reflect a read error. CDR3 nucleotide sequence: TGTAGCGGGAGCTGGTCCCATGAGCAGTTCTTC. This translates into CSGSWSHEQFF. The rearrangement joins TRBV29-1 to TRBJ2-1, with 9 positions matching TRBD2. CDR3 length: 11 residues. In germline, CDR1 is SQVTM, CDR2 ANQGSEA.

The chain has TRBV28 and TRBJ2-7, with unresolved D. The ends were cut back, 6 bases at V and 0 bases at J, with 12 bases in the middle. CDR3 size: 14 residues. Germline values: CDR1 MDHEN, CDR2 SYDVKM. The CDR3 sequence: CASSSTADSYEQYF. CDR3 DNA: TGTGCCAGCAGCTCCACTGCGGACTCCTACGAGCAGTACTTC.